Sequencing of this T cell receptor (beta chain) was carried out in a study of blood T cell repertoires in COVID-19. Across the study: Whether acute or convalescent, the COVID-19 samples came from the United States, Italy and Spain. Sample material is recorded as cDNA or gDNA derived from T cells, B-cell-depleted T cells, or PBMCs.

The Seattle patients joined while their infection was active and were tracked longitudinally afterward. Germline lookup yields CDR1 SGHRS and CDR2 YFSETQ. V trimming: 3 bases; J trimming: 2 bases; junction bases outside the gene matches: 6. The CDR3 runs to 16 residues. As processed by the authors: Reference gene primer amplification gave estimated nucleated cell counts. The repertoire was sequenced with immunoSEQ multiplex PCR; TCRdb's copy has only in-frame clones and lacks some. V and J calls and clone size are copied from that table; D and trimming were computed from the DNA. Of some 390,000 clones in the sample, around 91% were seen once.

The receptor was derived from a middle-aged woman with COVID-19, enrolled during active disease. The J gene is TRBJ1-5, the V gene TRBV5-1; 9 positions agree with TRBD1. Sequencing input: peripheral blood. CDR3: CASSSGTGIGNQPQHF. CDR3 DNA sequence: TGCGCCAGCAGCTCCGGGACAGGGATCGGCAATCAGCCCCAGCATTTT.